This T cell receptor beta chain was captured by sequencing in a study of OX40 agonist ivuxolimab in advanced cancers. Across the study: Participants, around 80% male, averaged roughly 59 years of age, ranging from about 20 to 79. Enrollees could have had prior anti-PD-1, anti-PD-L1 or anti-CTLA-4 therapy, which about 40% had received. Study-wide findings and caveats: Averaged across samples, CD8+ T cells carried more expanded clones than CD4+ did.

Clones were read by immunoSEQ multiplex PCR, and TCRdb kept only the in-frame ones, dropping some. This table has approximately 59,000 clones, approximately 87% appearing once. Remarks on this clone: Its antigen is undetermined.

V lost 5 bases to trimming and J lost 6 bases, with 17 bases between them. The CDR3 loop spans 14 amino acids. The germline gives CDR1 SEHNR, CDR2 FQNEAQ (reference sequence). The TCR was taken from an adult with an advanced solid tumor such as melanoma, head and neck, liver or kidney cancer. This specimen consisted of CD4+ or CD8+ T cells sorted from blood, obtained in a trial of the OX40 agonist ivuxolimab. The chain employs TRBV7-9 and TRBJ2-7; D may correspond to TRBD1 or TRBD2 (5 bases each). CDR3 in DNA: TGTGCCAGCAGCCCGACACGGGACGATGTCGAGCAGTACTTC. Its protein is CASSPTRDDVEQYF. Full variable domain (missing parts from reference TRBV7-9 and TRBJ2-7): DTGVSQNPRHKITKRGQNVTFRCDPISEHNRLYWYRQTLGQGPEFLTYFQNEAQLEKSRLLSDRFSAERPKGSFSTLEIQRTEQGDSAMYLCASSPTRDDVEQYFGPGTRLTVT.